The T cell receptor (beta chain) under discussion was sequenced for a study of blood T cell repertoires in COVID-19. Overall study context: Researchers got acute and convalescent COVID-19 samples from the United States, Italy and Spain. Nucleic acid was either cDNA or gDNA, and it came from T cells, B-cell-depleted T cells, or PBMCs.

Measured with immunoSEQ multiplex PCR; TCRdb has only the in-frame clones, and not every one. The sample lists some 110,000 clones, 85% occurring once. Germline CDR1 reads SGHRS; CDR2 reads YFSETQ. Deletions cut 1 base from V and 0 bases from J, with 8 bases between. This CDR3 has 14 residues. The sequencing sample was made of peripheral blood. This TCR came from a man aged 45-60 years with acute or convalescent COVID-19. This chain links TRBV5-1 with TRBJ2-7; D unclear. CDR3 region: CASSLRVSSYEQYF. For the CDR3, the DNA is TGCGCCAGCAGCTTGCGTGTTAGCTCCTACGAGCAGTACTTC.